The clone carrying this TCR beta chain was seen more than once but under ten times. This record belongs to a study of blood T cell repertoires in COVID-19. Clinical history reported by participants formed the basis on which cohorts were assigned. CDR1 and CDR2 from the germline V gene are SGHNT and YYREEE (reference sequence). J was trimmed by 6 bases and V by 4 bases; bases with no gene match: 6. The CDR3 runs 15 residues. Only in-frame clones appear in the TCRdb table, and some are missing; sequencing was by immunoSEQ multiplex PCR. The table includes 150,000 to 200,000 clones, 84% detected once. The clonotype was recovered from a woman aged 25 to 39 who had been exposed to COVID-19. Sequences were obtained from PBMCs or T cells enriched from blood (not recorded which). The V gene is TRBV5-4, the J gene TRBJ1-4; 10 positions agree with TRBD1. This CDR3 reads CASSPWDRGDEKLFF. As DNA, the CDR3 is TGTGCCAGCAGCCCATGGGACAGGGGTGATGAAAAACTGTTTTTT.